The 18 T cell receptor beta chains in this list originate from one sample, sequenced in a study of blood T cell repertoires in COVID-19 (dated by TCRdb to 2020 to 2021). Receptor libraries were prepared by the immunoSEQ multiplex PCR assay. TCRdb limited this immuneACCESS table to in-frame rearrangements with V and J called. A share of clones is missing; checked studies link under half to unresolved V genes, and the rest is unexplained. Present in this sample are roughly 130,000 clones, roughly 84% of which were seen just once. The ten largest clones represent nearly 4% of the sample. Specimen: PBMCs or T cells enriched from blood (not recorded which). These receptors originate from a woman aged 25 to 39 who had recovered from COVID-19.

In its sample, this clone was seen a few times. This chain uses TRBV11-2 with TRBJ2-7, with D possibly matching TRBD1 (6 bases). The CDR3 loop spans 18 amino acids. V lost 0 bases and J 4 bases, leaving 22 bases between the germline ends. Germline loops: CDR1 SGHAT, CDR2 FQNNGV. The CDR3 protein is CASSLEAGTIYGFYEQYF. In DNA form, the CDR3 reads TGTGCCAGCAGCTTAGAAGCCGGGACAATTTATGGTTTTTACGAGCAGTACTTC.

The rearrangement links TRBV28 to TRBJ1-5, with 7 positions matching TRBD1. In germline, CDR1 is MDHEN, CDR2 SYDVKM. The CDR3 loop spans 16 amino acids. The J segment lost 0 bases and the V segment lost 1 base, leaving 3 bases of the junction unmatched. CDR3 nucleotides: TGTGCCAGCAGTTTATACGACAGGGTTAGCAATCAGCCCCAGCATTTT. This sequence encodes CASSLYDRVSNQPQHF.

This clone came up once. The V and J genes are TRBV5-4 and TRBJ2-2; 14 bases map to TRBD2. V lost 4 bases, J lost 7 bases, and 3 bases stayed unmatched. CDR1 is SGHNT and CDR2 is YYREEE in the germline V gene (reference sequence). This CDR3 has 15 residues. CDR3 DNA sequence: TGTGCCAGCAGCCGACTAGCGGGAGGGGACGGGGAGCTGTTTTTT. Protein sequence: CASSRLAGGDGELFF.

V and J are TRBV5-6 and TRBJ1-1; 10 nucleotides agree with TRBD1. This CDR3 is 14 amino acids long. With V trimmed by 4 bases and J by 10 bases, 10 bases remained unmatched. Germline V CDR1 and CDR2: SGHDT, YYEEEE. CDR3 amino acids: CASSDRGQEVGAFF. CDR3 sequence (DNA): TGTGCCAGCAGCGACAGGGGGCAAGAGGTAGGAGCTTTCTTT.

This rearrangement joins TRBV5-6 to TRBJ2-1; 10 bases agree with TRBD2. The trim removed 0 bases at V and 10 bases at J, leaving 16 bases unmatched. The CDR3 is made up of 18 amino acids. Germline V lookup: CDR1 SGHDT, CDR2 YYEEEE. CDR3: CASSLGGSGLAGVSEQFF. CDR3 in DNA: TGTGCCAGCAGCTTGGGAGGTTCGGGTCTAGCGGGAGTGAGCGAGCAGTTCTTC.

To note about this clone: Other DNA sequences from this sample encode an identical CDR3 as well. The CDR3 loop reads CASFDRGQSKNIQYF. The CDR3 region has the DNA TGTGCCAGTTTCGACAGGGGGCAATCCAAAAACATTCAGTACTTC. The chain couples TRBV28 to TRBJ2-4, with TRBD1 matching over 10 bases. The CDR3 contains 15 residues. The J segment lost 2 bases and the V segment lost 9 bases, leaving 7 bases of the junction unmatched. Germline CDR1 reads MDHEN; CDR2 reads SYDVKM.

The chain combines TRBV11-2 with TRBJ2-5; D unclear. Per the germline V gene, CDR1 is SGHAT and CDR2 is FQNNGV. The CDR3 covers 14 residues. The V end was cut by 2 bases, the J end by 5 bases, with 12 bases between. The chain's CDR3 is CASSLFSSSETQYF. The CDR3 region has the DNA TGTGCCAGCAGCTTATTTAGTAGTAGTGAGACCCAGTACTTC.

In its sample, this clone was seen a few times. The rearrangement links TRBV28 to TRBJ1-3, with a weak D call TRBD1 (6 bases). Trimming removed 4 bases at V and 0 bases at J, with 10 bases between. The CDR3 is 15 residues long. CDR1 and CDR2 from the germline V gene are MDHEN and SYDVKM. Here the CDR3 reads CASSYRASSGNTIYF. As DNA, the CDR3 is TGTGCCAGCAGTTACAGGGCCTCCTCTGGAAACACCATATATTTT.

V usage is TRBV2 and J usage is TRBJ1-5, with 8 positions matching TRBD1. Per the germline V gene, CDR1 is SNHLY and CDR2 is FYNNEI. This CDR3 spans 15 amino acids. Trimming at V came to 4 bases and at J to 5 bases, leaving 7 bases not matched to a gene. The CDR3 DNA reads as TGTGCCAGCAGTGTTTCGGCAGGGGGCCATCAGCCCCAGCATTTT. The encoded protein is CASSVSAGGHQPQHF.

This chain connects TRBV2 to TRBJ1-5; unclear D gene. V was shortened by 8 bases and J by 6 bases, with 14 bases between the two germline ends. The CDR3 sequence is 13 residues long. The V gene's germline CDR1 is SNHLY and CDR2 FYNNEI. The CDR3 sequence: CASEGSGGQPQHF. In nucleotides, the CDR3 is TGTGCCAGCGAGGGCTCAGGCGGTCAGCCCCAGCATTTT.

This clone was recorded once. In DNA, the CDR3 is TGTGCCAGCAGCTTAGGGTCCAGACAGGCCTCTGGAAACACCATATATTTT. Amino acid sequence: CASSLGSRQASGNTIYF. This chain joins TRBV7-9 and TRBJ1-3; a weak D match, TRBD1 (6 bases). The CDR3 runs 17 residues. Trimming cost V 1 base and J 0 bases, with 13 bases left between them. CDR1 and CDR2 from the germline V gene are SEHNR and FQNEAQ (reference sequence).

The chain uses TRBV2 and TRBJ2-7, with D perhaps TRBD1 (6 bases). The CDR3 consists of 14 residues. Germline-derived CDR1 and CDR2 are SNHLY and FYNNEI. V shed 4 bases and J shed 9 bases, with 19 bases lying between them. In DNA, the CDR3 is TGTGCCAGCAGTGTTAGTCAGGGGCTAGGGAGGCAGTACTTC. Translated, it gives CASSVSQGLGRQYF.

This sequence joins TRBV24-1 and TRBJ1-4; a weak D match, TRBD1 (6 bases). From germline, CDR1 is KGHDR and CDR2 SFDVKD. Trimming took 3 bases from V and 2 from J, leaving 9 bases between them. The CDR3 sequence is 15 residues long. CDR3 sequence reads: CATSDPGATNEKLFF. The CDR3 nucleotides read TGTGCCACCAGTGATCCAGGGGCCACTAATGAAAAACTGTTTTTT.

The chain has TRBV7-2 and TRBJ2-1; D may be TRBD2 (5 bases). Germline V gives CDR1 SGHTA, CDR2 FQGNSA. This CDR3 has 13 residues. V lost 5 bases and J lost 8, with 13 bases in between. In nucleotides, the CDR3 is TGTGCCAGCAGCCGCTATCGGGGTGATGAGCAGTTCTTC. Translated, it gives CASSRYRGDEQFF.

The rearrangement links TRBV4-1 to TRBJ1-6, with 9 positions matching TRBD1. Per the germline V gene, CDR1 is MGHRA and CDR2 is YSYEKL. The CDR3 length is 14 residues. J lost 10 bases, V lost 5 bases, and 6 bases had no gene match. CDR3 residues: CASSRGQGVSPLHF. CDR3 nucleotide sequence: TGCGCCAGCAGCAGGGGACAGGGAGTCTCACCCCTCCACTTT.

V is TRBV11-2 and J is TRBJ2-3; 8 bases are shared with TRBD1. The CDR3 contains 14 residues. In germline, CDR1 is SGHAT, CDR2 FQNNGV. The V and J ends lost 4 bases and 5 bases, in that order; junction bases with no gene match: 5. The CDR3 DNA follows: TGTGCCAGCAGCTCGACAGGGGCGGGAGATACGCAGTATTTT. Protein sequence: CASSSTGAGDTQYF.

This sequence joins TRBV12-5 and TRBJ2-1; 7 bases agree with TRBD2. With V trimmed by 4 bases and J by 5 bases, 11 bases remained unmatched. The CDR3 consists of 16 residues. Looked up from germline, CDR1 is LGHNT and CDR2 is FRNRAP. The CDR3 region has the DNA TGTGCTAGTGGTTCCCCGGGGCGGGAGAGCGACAATGAGCAGTTCTTC. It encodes CASGSPGRESDNEQFF. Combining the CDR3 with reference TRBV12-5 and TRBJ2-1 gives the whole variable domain DARVTQTPRHKVTEMGQEVTMRCQPILGHNTVFWYRQTMMQGLELLAYFRNRAPLDDSGMPKDRFSAEMPDATLATLKIQPSEPRDSAVYFCASGSPGRESDNEQFFGPGTRLTVL.

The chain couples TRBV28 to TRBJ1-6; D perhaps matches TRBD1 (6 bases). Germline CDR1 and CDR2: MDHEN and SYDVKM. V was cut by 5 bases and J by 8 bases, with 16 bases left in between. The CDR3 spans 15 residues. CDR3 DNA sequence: TGTGCCAGCAGTCCCCCCCCGACAGGTCATTCACCCCTCCACTTT. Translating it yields CASSPPPTGHSPLHF.